This TCR beta chain was obtained from a study of identifying expanded T cells in peripheral blood. Findings and limits, study-wide: Clone count variance between roughly two-week samples rose with total template count. Roughly 1.2 clones differed between technical replicates, versus about 17 and 20 over time.

The table came from immunoSEQ multiplex PCR; TCRdb's copy has only in-frame clones and leaves some out. In the table there are roughly 100,000 clones, around 89% of which are singletons. No infections or other immune events were documented during collection. To note about this clone: Its antigen remains unknown.

Germline V gives CDR1 SQVTM, CDR2 ANQGSEA. V lost 3 bases, J lost 3 bases, and 9 bases lay in between. The CDR3 totals 12 residues. The chain joins TRBV29-1 to TRBJ2-7; possible D gene TRBD1, 6 bases. Sequencing was carried out using blood. This clonotype was sampled from a person aged 18 to 69 in good health. DNA of the CDR3: TGCAGCGTTGAGCGGACAGACTACGAGCAGTACTTC. This translates into CSVERTDYEQYF.